This TCR beta chain originates from a study of shared clonotypes between healthy human individuals (dated by TCRdb to between 2020 and 2021). As for the study more broadly: The cohort comprised two women and a few men aged 18 to 49 years. For each donor, three plates each were used for CD4 naive and CD4 memory, two plates were used for CD8 naive, and one plate was used for CD8 memory. To estimate repertoire size and how much clonotypes are shared between individuals, the study performed deep sequencing of blood TCR repertoires from five healthy adults. To increase sequencing depth and limit assay-specific biases, different laboratories used diverse techniques to prepare libraries and sequence TCR repertoires. Each donor's leukapheresis produced roughly between roughly 0.85 and 9.5 billion PBMCs.

Overall study results and their limits: Pairwise subsampling led to the expectation that sequencing depth would affect the degree of clonotype sharing among donors. Compared with non-shared clonotypes, clonotypes shared by all four sorted-subset donors had higher generation probabilities. Around 5% of naive CD4, around 3.5% of naive CD8, roughly 2.4% of memory CD4, and less than 0.45% of memory CD8 clonotypes were shared across several donors. Sampling was restricted to blood, and TCR repertoires in tissues likely differ from the TCR repertoires found in blood. Because the study included a small number of donors, the genetic and exposure-history diversity represented was limited. Even with the large sequencing depth, rarefaction of the sorted-subset datasets indicated that sequencing was incomplete. Naive subsets generally had larger estimated clonotype richness than memory subsets did.

Using the deep immunoSEQ assay, multiplex PCR amplified TCR CDR3 regions from genomic DNA. For each cell subset, the extracted genomic DNA was distributed evenly across all wells of several immunoSEQ 96-well plates, and each plate served as one replicate. Each replicate PCR for sorted subsets received about 210 ng genomic DNA, equal to about 30,000 T cell genomes. Purified libraries were quantified with a Qubit 3.0 fluorometer, sized on a Bioanalyzer 2100, and re-quantified with the KAPA Library Quantification kit. Every immunoSEQ 96-well plate was sequenced on a separate single-read 150-cycle Illumina NextSeq 550 flow cell. Per the original workflow: Because the immunoSEQ output included only junctional sequences and no quality scores, the filtering could not be the same as the filtering used for full-length reads. To assign V/J genes and CDR3, sequences were annotated using PyIR, a Python wrapper for IgBLAST v1.9, with IMGT germline references. Reads were removed for weak V/J assignments (E-value above 1e-6), missing CDR3, stop codons, out-of-frame junctions, or ambiguous translated residues. A V3J clonotype was defined by an identical inferred V gene, J gene, and CDR3 amino acid sequence. Percentage overlap between repertoires was calculated by dividing the number of shared unique clonotypes by the size of the smaller repertoire. Richness of each repertoire was evaluated using RTK rarefaction, the Chao1 estimator, and Recon v2.1 estimates of unobserved clonotypes. Generation probabilities were computed with OLGA for all TCRbeta clonotypes obtained by the gDNA method from a few donors. This is the immuneACCESS table as TCRdb keeps it, with only in-frame sequences that have V and J called. A part of the clones is gone; compared with another copy, unresolved V genes explain less than half, and the rest is unexplained. The D gene and trimming were derived from the DNA, and the V and J assignments and clone size from that table. This sample gives a few million clones in total; approximately 93% of them show up just once. 0.39% of the sample is held by the ten biggest clonotypes.

The trim is 4 bases for V and 4 bases for J, with a gap of 14 bases between the germline ends. According to the germline V gene, CDR1 reads SQVTM and CDR2 reads ANQGSEA. Including cysteine and phenylalanine, the CDR3 has 14 amino acids. Only CDR3 DNA remains: 42 bases, in frame from the first base. Healthy HIV-negative adults with no recently reported acute infections or vaccinations were included as donors. All donors were Caucasian adults living in Nashville, Tennessee, USA. Magnetic negative selection was used to enrich CD4+ T cells, after which naive cells were positively selected on CD45RA and the negative fraction became the memory subset. Blood was collected by leukapheresis, and PBMCs were isolated by Ficoll-Histopaque density gradient centrifugation and then cryopreserved in liquid nitrogen vapor phase. Purity and quantity of every magnetically sorted T cell population were checked by analytical flow cytometry. Genomic DNA was isolated from every sorted fraction and measured by UV absorbance on a Nanodrop 2000c.

With respect to this clone: What antigen it recognizes has not been identified. The sample holds no much larger clone one base away, and base qualities are not on file.

The source material was naive CD4+ T cells from PBMCs. The cell subset or site tag for this specimen amounts to: CD45RA+ positively selected. This clonotype was sampled from a young man in good health. Some clones in this sample may be carry-over from other donors' samples. The chain employs TRBV29-1 and TRBJ1-5; the D gene is possibly TRBD1, with 5 bases matching. The encoded CDR3 is CSVAQRGKNQPQHF. The bases are TGCAGCGTTGCTCAGAGGGGCAAGAATCAGCCCCAGCATTTT.